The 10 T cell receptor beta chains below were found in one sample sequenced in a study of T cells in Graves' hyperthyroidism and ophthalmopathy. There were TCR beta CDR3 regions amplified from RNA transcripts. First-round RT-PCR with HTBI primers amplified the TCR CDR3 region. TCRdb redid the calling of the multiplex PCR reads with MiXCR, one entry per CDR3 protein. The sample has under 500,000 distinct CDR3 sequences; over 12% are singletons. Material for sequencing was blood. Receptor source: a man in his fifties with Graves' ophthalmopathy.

CDR3 in amino acids: CSAALNNEQFF. The CDR3 nucleotides read TGCAGTGCTGCGTTAAACAATGAGCAGTTCTTC. This chain connects TRBV20-1 to TRBJ2-1; D is ambiguous. V was cut by 5 bases and J by 5 bases, with 7 bases left in between. There are 11 residues in the CDR3. Germline CDR1 reads DFQATT; CDR2 reads SNEGSKA (reference sequence).

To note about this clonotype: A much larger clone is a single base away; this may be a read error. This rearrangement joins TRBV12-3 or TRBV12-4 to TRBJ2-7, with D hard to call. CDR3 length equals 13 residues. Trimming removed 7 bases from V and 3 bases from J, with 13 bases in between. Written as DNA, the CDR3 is TGTGCCAGCAAACAGCTAAGCCACTACGAGCAGTACTTC. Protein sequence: CASKQLSHYEQYF.

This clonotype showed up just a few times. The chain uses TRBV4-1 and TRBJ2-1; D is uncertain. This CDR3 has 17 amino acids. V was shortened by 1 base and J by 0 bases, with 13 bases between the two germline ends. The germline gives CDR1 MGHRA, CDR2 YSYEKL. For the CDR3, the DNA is TGCGCCAGCAGCCAAGCCGACGGCCGGAGCTCCTACAATGAGCAGTTCTTC. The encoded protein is CASSQADGRSSYNEQFF.

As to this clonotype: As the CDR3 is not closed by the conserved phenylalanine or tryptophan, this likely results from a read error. The CDR3 loop reads CATSDIGQGDNEQFL. For the CDR3, the DNA is TGTGCCACCAGTGATATCGGACAGGGGGACAATGAGCAGTTCCTC. The V call is TRBV24-1, the J call TRBJ2-1; 10 positions match TRBD1. The germline V gene encodes CDR1 KGHDR and CDR2 SFDVKD. The CDR3 runs to 15 residues. V shed 3 bases, J shed 5 bases, and the junction held 3 bases outside the gene matches.

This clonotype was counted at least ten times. CDR3 DNA: TGTGCCAGCAGTTACCTGGGACAGCCGACCTACGAGCAGTACTTC. Translating gives CASSYLGQPTYEQYF. This chain uses TRBV6-1 with TRBJ2-7, with 7 nucleotides matching TRBD1. This CDR3 contains 15 residues. J was trimmed by 2 bases and V by 5 bases; bases with no gene match: 9. Germline values: CDR1 MNHNS, CDR2 SASEGT.

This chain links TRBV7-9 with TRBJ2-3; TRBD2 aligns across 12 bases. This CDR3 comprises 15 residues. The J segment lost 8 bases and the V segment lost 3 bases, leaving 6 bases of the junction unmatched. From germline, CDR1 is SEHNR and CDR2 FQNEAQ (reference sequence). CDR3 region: CASSFLAGGPSTQYF. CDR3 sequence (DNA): TGTGCCAGCAGCTTTCTAGCGGGAGGGCCCAGTACGCAGTATTTT.

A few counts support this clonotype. This chain's CDR3 is CASSPTTSASYEQYF. The CDR3 nucleotides are TGTGCCAGCTCACCGACGACTAGCGCCTCCTACGAGCAGTACTTC. The chain combines TRBV18 with TRBJ2-7, with TRBD2 identical over 8 bases. This CDR3 is built from 15 residues. In germline, CDR1 is KGHSH, CDR2 LQKENI. V lost 3 bases, J lost 0 bases, and 4 bases stayed unmatched.

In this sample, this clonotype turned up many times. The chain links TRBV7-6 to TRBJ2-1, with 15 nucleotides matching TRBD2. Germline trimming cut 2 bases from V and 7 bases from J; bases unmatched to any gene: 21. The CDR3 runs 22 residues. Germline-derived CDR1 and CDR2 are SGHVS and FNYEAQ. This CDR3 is CASSLPGHDNGTSGRRGNEQFF. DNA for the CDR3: TGTGCCAGCAGCTTACCGGGACACGACAACGGGACTAGCGGGAGGAGAGGGAATGAGCAGTTCTTC.

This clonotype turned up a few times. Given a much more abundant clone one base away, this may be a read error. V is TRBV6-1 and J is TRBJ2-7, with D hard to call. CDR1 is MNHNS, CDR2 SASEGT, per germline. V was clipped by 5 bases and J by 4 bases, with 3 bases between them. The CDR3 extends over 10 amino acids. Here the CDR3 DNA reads TGTGCCAGCAGTAAATACGAGCAGTACTTC. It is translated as CASSKYEQYF.

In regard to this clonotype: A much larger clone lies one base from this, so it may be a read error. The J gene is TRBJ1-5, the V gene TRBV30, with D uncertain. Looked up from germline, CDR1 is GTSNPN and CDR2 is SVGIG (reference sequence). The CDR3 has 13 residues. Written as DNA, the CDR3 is TGTGCCTGGAGTTGGGGTAGCGATCAGCCCCAGCATTTT. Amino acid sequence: CAWSWGSDQPQHF. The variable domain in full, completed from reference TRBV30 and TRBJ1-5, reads SQTIHQWPATLVQPVGSPLSLECTVEGTSNPNLYWYRQAAGRGLQLLFYSVGIGQISSEVPQNLSASRPQDRQFILSSKKLLLSDSGFYLCAWSWGSDQPQHFGDGTRLSIL.